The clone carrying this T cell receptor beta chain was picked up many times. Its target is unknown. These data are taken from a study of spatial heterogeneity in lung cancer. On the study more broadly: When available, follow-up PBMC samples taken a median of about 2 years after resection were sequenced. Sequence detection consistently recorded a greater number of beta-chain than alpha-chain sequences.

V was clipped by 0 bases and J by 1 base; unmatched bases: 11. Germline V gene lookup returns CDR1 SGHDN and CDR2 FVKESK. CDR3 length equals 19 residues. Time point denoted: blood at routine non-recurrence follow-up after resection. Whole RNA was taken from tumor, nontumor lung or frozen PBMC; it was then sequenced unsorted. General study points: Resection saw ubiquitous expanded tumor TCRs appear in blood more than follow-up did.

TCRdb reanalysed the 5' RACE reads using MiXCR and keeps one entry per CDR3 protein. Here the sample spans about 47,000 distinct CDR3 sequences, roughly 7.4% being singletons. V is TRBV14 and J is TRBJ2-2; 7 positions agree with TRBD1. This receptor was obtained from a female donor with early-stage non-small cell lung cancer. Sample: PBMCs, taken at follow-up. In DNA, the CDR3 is TGTGCCAGCAGCCAAGATATGGCCCCTAGACAGGGGAACACCGGGGAGCTGTTTTTT. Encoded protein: CASSQDMAPRQGNTGELFF.